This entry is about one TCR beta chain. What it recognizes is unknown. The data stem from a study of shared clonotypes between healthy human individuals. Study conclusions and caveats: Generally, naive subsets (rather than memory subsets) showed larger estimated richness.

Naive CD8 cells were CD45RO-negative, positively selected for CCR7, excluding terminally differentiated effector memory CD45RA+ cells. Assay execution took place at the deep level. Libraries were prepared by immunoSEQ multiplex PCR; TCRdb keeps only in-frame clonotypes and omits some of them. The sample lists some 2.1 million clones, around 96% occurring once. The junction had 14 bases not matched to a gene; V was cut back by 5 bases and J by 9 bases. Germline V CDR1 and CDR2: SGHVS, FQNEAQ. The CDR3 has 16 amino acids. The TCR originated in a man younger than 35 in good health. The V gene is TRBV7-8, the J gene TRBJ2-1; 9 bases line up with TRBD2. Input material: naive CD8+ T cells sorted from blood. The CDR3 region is CASSLAYSGRGAEQFF. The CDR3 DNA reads TGTGCCAGCAGCCTTGCCTATAGCGGGAGAGGGGCTGAGCAGTTCTTC.